This T cell receptor beta chain was captured by sequencing in a study of T cells after yellow fever vaccination. Overall study context: Fractions with few cells were prepared using SMART-Seq v4 Ultra Low Input. Whole-study results and caveats: Weaker, the secondary response had a peak occurring faster, on day 5 versus 15.

TCRdb used MiXCR to reprocess the 5' RACE reads, holding one entry per CDR3 protein. Found here are around 310,000 distinct CDR3 sequences, 7.5% to 9% of them singletons; the top ten hold roughly 18%. The CDR3 is 18 amino acids. V shed 11 bases and J 4 bases; nucleotides not matched to a gene: 21. Only one count was recorded for this clonotype. Its antigen is as yet unknown. The chain employs TRBV12-3 or TRBV12-4 and TRBJ2-5, with 11 bases identical to TRBD2. Sequenced here: PBMCs, sampled on the day of the first yellow fever vaccination. This TCR was sampled from a man between 18 and 35 years old who received the YFV17D yellow fever vaccine. The CDR3 spells CALSLGGLADHSRETQYF. The DNA for the CDR3 is TGTGCCCTCAGTTTAGGGGGACTAGCGGACCATTCCCGAGAGACCCAGTACTTC.